Listed below are T cell receptor beta chains from one sample, sequenced in a study of technical replicates of blood from a handful of donors. This table comes from immunoSEQ multiplex PCR, and its TCRdb copy is limited to in-frame clones, with some not included. This repertoire shows tens of thousands of clones, 75% to 90% found once; its top ten account for around 3.9%. The source material was PBMCs. These receptor sequences come from a human donor in good health. Some clones in this sample may be carry-over from other donors' samples. Both conserved end residues are part of each CDR3. The D gene is left open where the match is weak. Some rows have no size entry. The others give once, few or many, or a class for an expanded clone.

len	v_gene	d_gene	abundance	j_gene	CDR3nt	CDR3aa
15	TRBV11-2	TRBD1	.	TRBJ2-7	TGTGCCAGCAGCTTAGAAACAGGGGTTGCCTCCGAGCAGTACTTC	CASSLETGVASEQYF
14	TRBV28	TRBD2	.	TRBJ2-7	TGTGCCAGCAGGATGACTAGCGGGAGCTACGAGCAGTACTTC	CASRMTSGSYEQYF
14	TRBV19	TRBD1	.	TRBJ1-1	TGTGCCAGTAGTGAATGGACAGGGAGAGGTGAAGCTTTCTTT	CASSEWTGRGEAFF
15	TRBV7-2	TRBD1	.	TRBJ2-7	TGTGCCAGCAGCTTTGGGACAGGGGGCGTTTACGAGCAGTACTTC	CASSFGTGGVYEQYF
13	TRBV6-6	.	once	TRBJ2-7	TGTGCCAGCAGTTCCAACGAGTCCTACGAGCAGTACTTC	CASSSNESYEQYF
14	TRBV30	TRBD1	once	TRBJ1-5	TGTGCCTGGAGTGGGGGGACAGGGAATCAGCCCCAGCATTTT	CAWSGGTGNQPQHF
13	TRBV5-1	.	.	TRBJ1-1	TGCGCCAGCAGCCCGACAGGCAACACTGAAGCTTTCTTT	CASSPTGNTEAFF
15	TRBV5-1	.	.	TRBJ1-5	TGCGCCAGCAGCTTCGATGGCAGTCTGGGCCAGCCCCAGCATTTT	CASSFDGSLGQPQHF
15	TRBV4-2	TRBD2	.	TRBJ2-1	TGTGCCAGCAGCCAAGATACTAGCGGAGGGGATGAGCAGTTCTTC	CASSQDTSGGDEQFF
14	TRBV7-2	TRBD1	.	TRBJ1-5	TGTGCCAGCAGCTGGGGGACAGTCAATCAGCCCCAGCATTTT	CASSWGTVNQPQHF
15	TRBV6-1	TRBD1	.	TRBJ1-2	TGTGCCAGCAGTGAAGCTAGGGGGCCTGGCTATGGCTACACCTTC	CASSEARGPGYGYTF
16	TRBV7-7	.	.	TRBJ1-5	TGTGCCAGCAGCTTAGCGGTCGAGGGTTCCAATCAGCCCCAGCATTTT	CASSLAVEGSNQPQHF
14	TRBV2	TRBD1	.	TRBJ1-2	TGTGCCAGCAGCCCGGCAAGGACAGGCTATGGCTACACCTTC	CASSPARTGYGYTF
14	TRBV19	.	few	TRBJ1-6	TGTGCCAGTAAAGGGAGATTGAATAATTCACCCCTCCACTTT	CASKGRLNNSPLHF